This entry concerns a single T cell receptor beta chain. Its antigen is still unknown. This specimen belongs to a study of T cells in localized non-small cell lung cancer. Clones were sequenced by immunoSEQ multiplex PCR, and TCRdb holds only the in-frame ones, with some missing. Among about 25,000 clones, approximately 86% were seen once, and the ten largest hold about 14%. General study points: Sequencing, confined to only one tumor region, leaves heterogeneity possible. It was uninvolved adjacent lung that showed the highest T cell clonality, exceeding tumor.

The V segment lost 3 bases and the J segment 4 bases; nucleotides outside the gene matches: 7. Germline values: CDR1 SGDLS, CDR2 YYNGEE. This CDR3 spans 15 amino acids. This chain uses TRBV9 with TRBJ1-1; 9 positions match TRBD1. The sample here was peripheral blood, taken before any cancer treatment. The origin of this receptor is a female donor older than 55 with stage I lung adenocarcinoma. The CDR3 here is CASSAQGQGITEAFF. CDR3 bases: TGTGCCAGCAGCGCTCAGGGACAGGGCATCACTGAAGCTTTCTTT.